This is a list of T cell receptor beta chains from one sample in a study of human T cells and chemical hapten exposure. In TCRdb, the RACE reads were re-called with MiXCR into one record per CDR3 protein. The sample has 270,000 or so distinct CDR3 sequences; over 7.5% are singletons. The material was whole blood, obtained in connection with sensitization to the hapten diphenylcyclopropenone (DPC). The source is a man between 18 and 29 years old with alopecia areata. Some clones in this sample may be carry-over from other donors' samples. The CDR3 runs from the conserved cysteine through the conserved F or W. A D gene is named only where the DNA matches it firmly. Where a row states a size, it is once, few, many or the class of an expanded clone; other rows omit it.

clone_size	v_call	d_call	j_call	cdr3_aa	cdr3_nt
.	TRBV5-5	.	TRBJ1-3	CASSLRAGQDTIYF	TGTGCCAGCAGCTTGCGGGCAGGGCAAGACACCATATATTTT
.	TRBV5-5	TRBD1	TRBJ1-6	CASSLAGTGSSPLHF	TGTGCCAGCAGCTTGGCTGGGACAGGTAGTTCACCCCTCCACTTT
.	TRBV15	.	TRBJ1-1	CATSRNGLNTEAFF	TGTGCCACCAGCAGAAACGGCCTCAACACTGAAGCTTTCTTT
.	TRBV3-1	.	TRBJ2-5	CASSQVGPSGERTSYQETQYF	TGTGCCAGCAGCCAAGTAGGTCCCTCGGGGGAGAGAACATCGTACCAAGAGACCCAGTACTTC
.	TRBV25-1	.	TRBJ2-3	CASSESGTSTDTQYF	TGTGCCAGCAGTGAAAGCGGCACCAGCACAGATACGCAGTATTTT
few	TRBV12-3/TRBV12-4	.	TRBJ2-7	CASSPAGTYYEQYF	TGTGCCAGCAGTCCTGCCGGGACTTACTACGAGCAGTACTTC
few	TRBV29-1	.	TRBJ1-3	CSVEGEEGAAGNTIYF	TGCAGCGTTGAAGGTGAGGAGGGTGCCGCTGGAAACACCATATATTTT
.	TRBV7-7	TRBD2	TRBJ2-1	CASSFSGGSGNEQFF	TGTGCCAGCAGCTTTAGCGGGGGTTCGGGAAATGAGCAGTTCTTC
many	TRBV4-1	.	TRBJ1-4	CASSPQASTNEKLFF	TGCGCCAGCAGCCCGCAGGCGTCGACTAATGAAAAACTGTTTTTT
.	TRBV20-1	.	TRBJ2-7	CSARGRSTYEQYF	TGCAGTGCTAGAGGCAGGTCGACCTACGAGCAGTACTTC
.	TRBV10-1	.	TRBJ2-4	CASSEIWNIQYF	TGCGCCAGCAGTGAGATTTGGAACATTCAGTACTTC
few	TRBV11-1	TRBD2	TRBJ2-3	CASSLGTSGGSDTQYF	TGTGCCAGCAGCTTGGGGACTAGCGGGGGATCAGATACGCAGTATTTT
few	TRBV10-2	.	TRBJ2-3	CASSPTRSTDTQYF	TGCGCCAGCAGCCCGACTCGAAGCACAGATACGCAGTATTTT
few	TRBV15	.	TRBJ2-5	CATSSRDGEETQYF	TGTGCCACCAGCAGTCGGGACGGGGAAGAGACCCAGTACTTC
few	TRBV24-1	TRBD1	TRBJ1-2	CATRTGDENGYTF	TGTGCCACCAGGACAGGGGATGAAAATGGCTACACCTTC
.	TRBV3-1	TRBD2	TRBJ2-1	CASSQDFNGGLAVFGLYNEQFF	TGTGCCAGCAGCCAAGATTTTAATGGGGGACTAGCAGTTTTCGGGCTATACAATGAGCAGTTCTTC
few	TRBV27	TRBD2	TRBJ2-3	CASSLGLAGGTTSLSTDTQYF	TGTGCCAGCAGTTTAGGACTAGCGGGGGGGACAACGAGCCTTAGCACAGATACGCAGTATTTT
few	TRBV12-3/TRBV12-4	.	TRBJ1-1	CASSATGSEAFF	TGTGCCAGCAGTGCAACAGGGTCTGAAGCTTTCTTT
.	TRBV6-5	.	TRBJ1-4	CASSYYQATNEKLFF	TGTGCCAGCAGTTACTACCAGGCAACTAATGAAAAACTGTTTTTT
.	TRBV6-1	TRBD1	TRBJ2-1	CASSDYGGQGATEQFF	TGTGCCAGCAGTGATTACGGGGGACAGGGGGCTACTGAGCAGTTCTTC
many	TRBV4-3	TRBD1	TRBJ2-1	CASSPTRGPYNEQFF	TGCGCCAGCAGCCCAACCAGGGGGCCCTACAATGAGCAGTTCTTC
many	TRBV4-2	.	TRBJ2-2	CASRAQVTGELFF	TGTGCCAGCAGGGCTCAGGTCACCGGGGAGCTGTTTTTT
few	TRBV6-6	.	TRBJ2-3	CASSEQGTYSTDTQYF	TGTGCCAGCAGTGAACAAGGGACGTATAGCACAGATACGCAGTATTTT
.	TRBV13	.	TRBJ2-1	CASSYPPTGPYNEQFF	TGTGCCAGCAGCTACCCCCCGACGGGGCCCTACAATGAGCAGTTCTTC
few	TRBV20-1	.	TRBJ1-4	CSARLSEKLFF	TGCAGTGCTAGATTGTCGGAAAAACTGTTTTTT
few	TRBV28	.	TRBJ1-2	CASSPDINYGYTF	TGTGCCAGCAGCCCGGATATAAACTATGGCTACACCTTC
few	TRBV27	TRBD1	TRBJ1-5	CASSFGGARGRGQPQHF	TGTGCCAGCAGTTTCGGAGGGGCGAGGGGGCGCGGGCAGCCCCAGCATTTT
.	TRBV12-3/TRBV12-4	TRBD1	TRBJ1-5	CASSLGQGDSNQPQHF	TGTGCCAGCAGTCTCGGACAGGGGGATAGCAATCAGCCCCAGCATTTT
many	TRBV4-3	.	TRBJ2-2	CASSPEYMVGTTNTGELFF	TGCGCCAGCAGCCCAGAGTATATGGTGGGGACGACGAACACCGGGGAGCTGTTTTTT
.	TRBV20-1	TRBD1	TRBJ2-1	CSAREDRALNEQFF	TGCAGTGCTAGAGAGGACAGGGCCCTCAATGAGCAGTTCTTC
many	TRBV7-2	TRBD2	TRBJ2-3	CASTPVGGGTDTQYF	TGTGCCAGCACCCCGGTGGGCGGGGGGACAGATACGCAGTATTTT
.	TRBV15	.	TRBJ2-5	CVTSRDSRQGEETQYF	TGTGTCACCAGCAGAGATAGTAGGCAAGGCGAAGAGACCCAGTACTTC